The present T cell receptor beta chain was sequenced within a study of blood T cells in healthy people across ages (dated by TCRdb to between 2014 and 2017). Regarding the study in general: In model experiments, template switching captured about one uniquely barcoded TCR beta cDNA molecule for every two T cells. To avoid experimental bias, donors of different ages were spread randomly across the sequencing lanes. Four age groups were formed from the donors: young (average roughly 15 years), middle-aged (more than 35), aged (roughly 59) and long-lived (about 75). The study measured age-related changes in TCR beta repertoire diversity using deep sequencing normalized with unique cDNA molecular identifiers. Two additional independent replicas of 1 million unique cDNA reads from the same blood draw were analyzed for two donors (one aged 18 to 30 and one aged 80 or older).

Receptor amplification or capture employed 5' RACE. The sample was run on an Illumina HiSeq 2500. A second PCR of about 7 to 12 cycles was run with a J-beta primer mix and a sample-barcoded 5' primer. A template-switch 5' adaptor carrying 12 random nucleotides introduced a unique molecular identifier onto each TCR beta cDNA molecule. Each sample yielded at least 2.5 million CDR3-containing paired-end reads. All of the RNA was converted into first-strand cDNA using the Mint cDNA synthesis kit, with a TRBC-specific oligonucleotide serving as the primer. After uracil-DNA glycosylase treatment, a first 18-cycle PCR used universal primers M1SS and BC2_uni_R on all cDNA. As for how the authors treated the data: For normalization, 1 million high-quality reads, each with a distinct molecular identifier, were randomly selected from each sample. Reads sharing molecular identifiers were discarded rather than binned into consensus sequences. MiTCR, set to a Q25 quality threshold and the strictest error-elimination algorithm, was used for CDR3 identification, clonotype clustering and error correction. Lower-bound total TCR beta diversity was estimated with a nonparametric unseen species model using Euler transformation. TCRdb reworked the public reads: Q25 trimming with fastp, MiXCR clone assembly, productive beta chains retained. Rows are combined by CDR3 protein, so each entry shows the most common genes and DNA. In this record, the V and J calls reflect TCRdb's handling and not the investigators' own analysis. The sample table holds roughly 640,000 distinct CDR3 sequences, of which about 30% were seen once. Roughly 14% of the sample is in the top ten clones.

In regard to this clonotype: Which antigen it targets is not known. No base quality values were provided; no much bigger clone lies one nucleotide off.

Donors were 30 to 45 systemically healthy Caucasian individuals from Russia aged roughly 6 to 90 years. Approximately 9.3 milliliters of peripheral blood were drawn from each donor into EDTA-treated Vacutainer tubes. Ficoll-Paque density-gradient centrifugation was used to isolate PBMCs, with at least 7 million per sample. Trizol reagent was used to extract total RNA from PBMCs, with at least 6 micrograms per sample. The percentages of naive CD45RAhigh/CD27high T cells were determined by flow cytometry on a PBMC aliquot from every donor. Overall study results and their limits: Because the CMV infection status of the donors was unknown, age-related changes in expanded clonotypes may potentially have been confounded. Estimates of total diversity from one million sequenced T cells were regarded as lower bounds and underestimates. As age increased, observed TCR beta diversity per million T cells dropped in a roughly linear way, and a significant reduction was already evident by age around 41. A strong correlation was found between observed TCR beta diversity and the percentage of naive T cells measured by flow cytometry. Compared with the aged group, more naive CD4+ T cells, fewer expanded clones and increased TCR diversity were shown by the long-lived group, suggesting age selection. Since profiling was done on bulk unsorted PBMCs, naive and antigen-experienced compartments could not be conclusively compared.

The source is a woman over 75 in good health. Specimen: blood.

At the DNA level, the sequence is TGTGCCAGCACCCCTCTAGCGGGACAGGGGTTGTCATCTCGCCACTTT. It is translated as CASTPLAGQGLSSRHF. The chain is made from TRBV27 and TRBJ1-6; 10 junctional bases match TRBD1. The CDR3 has 16 amino acids, counting the end cysteine and phenylalanine. Solely the CDR3 DNA is kept, with 48 bases framed from the first base. Via the germline V gene (reference sequence), CDR1 is MNHEY and CDR2 SMNVEV. Ends trimmed: V by 7 bases, J by 18 bases; bases unmatched to a gene: 21.